This T cell receptor beta chain was documented in a study of blood T cell repertoires in COVID-19. Across the study: The United States, Italy and Spain provided the acute and convalescent COVID-19 samples. PBMCs, B-cell-depleted T cells, or T cells provided the cDNA or gDNA that made up the material.

Patients at the Seattle site were enrolled during active infection and followed longitudinally. The CDR3 has 12 amino acids. With 6 bases removed from V and 3 bases from J, the gap between germline ends came to 8 bases. In the source study's methods: Counts of nucleated cells, estimated from reference gene primer amplification, were obtained. Profiled with immunoSEQ multiplex PCR; TCRdb holds only in-frame clones, not every one. V, J and clone size are taken as reported in that table, and D and trimming were inferred from the DNA itself. The table has about 480,000 clones, around 90% seen once. The rearrangement joins TRBV12-3 or TRBV12-4 to TRBJ1-1; D ambiguous. Sequenced material: peripheral blood. The origin of this receptor is a woman aged 45-65 years with COVID-19, enrolled during active disease. The CDR3 DNA reads as TGTGCCAGCAGCCCGTCTTACACTGAAGCTTTCTTT. It is translated as CASSPSYTEAFF.